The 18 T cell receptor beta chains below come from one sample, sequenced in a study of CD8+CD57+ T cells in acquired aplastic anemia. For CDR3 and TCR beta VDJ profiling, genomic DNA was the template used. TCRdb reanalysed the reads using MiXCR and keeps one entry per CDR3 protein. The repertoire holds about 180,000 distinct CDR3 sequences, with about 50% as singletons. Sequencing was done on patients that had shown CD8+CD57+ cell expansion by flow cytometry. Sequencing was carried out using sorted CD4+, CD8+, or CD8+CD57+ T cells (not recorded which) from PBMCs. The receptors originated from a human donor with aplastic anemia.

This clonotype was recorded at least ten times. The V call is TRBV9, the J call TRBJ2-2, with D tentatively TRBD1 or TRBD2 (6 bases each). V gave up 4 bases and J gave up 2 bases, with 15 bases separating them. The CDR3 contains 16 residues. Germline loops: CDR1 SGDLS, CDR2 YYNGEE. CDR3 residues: CASSPTGGTNTGELFF. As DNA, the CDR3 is TGTGCCAGCAGCCCAACCGGGGGCACTAACACCGGGGAGCTGTTTTTT. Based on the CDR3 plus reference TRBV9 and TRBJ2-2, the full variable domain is DSGVTQTPKHLITATGQRVTLRCSPRSGDLSVYWYQQSLDQGLQFLIQYYNGEERAKGNILERFSAQQFPDLHSELNLSSLELGDSALYFCASSPTGGTNTGELFFGEGSRLTVL.

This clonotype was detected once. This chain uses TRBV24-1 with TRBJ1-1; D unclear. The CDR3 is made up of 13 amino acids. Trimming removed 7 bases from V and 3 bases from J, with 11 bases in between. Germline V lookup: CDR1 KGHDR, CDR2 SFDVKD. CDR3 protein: CATRGIPYTEAFF. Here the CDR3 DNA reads TGTGCCACCAGGGGTATTCCCTACACTGAAGCTTTCTTT.

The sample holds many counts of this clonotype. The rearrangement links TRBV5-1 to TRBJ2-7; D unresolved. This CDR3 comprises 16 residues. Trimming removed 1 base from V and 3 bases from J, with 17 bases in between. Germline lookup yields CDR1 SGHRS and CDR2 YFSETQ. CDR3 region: CASSLNGPSGGYEQYF. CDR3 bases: TGCGCCAGCAGCTTGAATGGCCCAAGTGGCGGCTACGAGCAGTACTTC.

This CDR3 is CATSMAGRPAETQYF. The CDR3 bases are TGTGCCACCAGCATGGCGGGGAGGCCTGCTGAGACCCAGTACTTC. This chain connects TRBV15 to TRBJ2-5, with a possible D match to TRBD2 (6 bases). The germline gives CDR1 LNHNV, CDR2 YYDKDF (reference sequence). The V end lost 4 bases, the J end lost 5 bases, and 17 bases lay between the germline ends. The CDR3 has 15 residues.

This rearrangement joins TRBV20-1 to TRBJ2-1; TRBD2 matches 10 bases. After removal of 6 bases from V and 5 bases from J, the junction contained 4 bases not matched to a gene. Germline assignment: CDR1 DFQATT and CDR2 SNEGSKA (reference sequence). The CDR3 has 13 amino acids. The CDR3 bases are TGCAGTGCCGAGCGGGGGGGCAACAATGAGCAGTTCTTC. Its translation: CSAERGGNNEQFF.

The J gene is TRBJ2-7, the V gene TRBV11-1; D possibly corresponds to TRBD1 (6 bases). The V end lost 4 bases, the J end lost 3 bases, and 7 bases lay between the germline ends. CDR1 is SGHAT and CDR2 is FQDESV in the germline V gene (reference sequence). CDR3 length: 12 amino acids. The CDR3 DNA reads TGTGCCAGCAGCTGGACAGACTACGAGCAGTACTTC. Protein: CASSWTDYEQYF. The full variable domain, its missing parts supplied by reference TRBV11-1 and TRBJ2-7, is EAEVAQSPRYKITEKSQAVAFWCDPISGHATLYWYRQILGQGPELLVQFQDESVVDDSQLPKDRFSAERLKGVDSTLKIQPAELGDSAMYLCASSWTDYEQYFGPGTRLTVT.

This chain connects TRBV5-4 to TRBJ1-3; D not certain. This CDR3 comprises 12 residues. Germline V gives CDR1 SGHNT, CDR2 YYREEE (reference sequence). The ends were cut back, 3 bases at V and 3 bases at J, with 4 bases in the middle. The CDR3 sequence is CASSWDGNTIYF. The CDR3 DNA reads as TGTGCCAGCAGCTGGGATGGAAACACCATATATTTT.

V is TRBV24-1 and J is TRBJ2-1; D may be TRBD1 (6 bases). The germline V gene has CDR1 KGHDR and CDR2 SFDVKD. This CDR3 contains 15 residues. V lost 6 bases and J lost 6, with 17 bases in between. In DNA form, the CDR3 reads TGTGCCACCAGTTTATCACAGGGAAATCGCAATGAGCAGTTCTTC. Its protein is CATSLSQGNRNEQFF.

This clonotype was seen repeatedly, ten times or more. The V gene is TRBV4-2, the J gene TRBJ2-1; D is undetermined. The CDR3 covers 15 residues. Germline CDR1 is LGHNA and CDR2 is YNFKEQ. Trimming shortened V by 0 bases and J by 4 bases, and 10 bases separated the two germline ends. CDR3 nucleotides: TGTGCCAGCAGCCAAGATCTGGTGGGGTACAATGAGCAGTTCTTC. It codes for CASSQDLVGYNEQFF.

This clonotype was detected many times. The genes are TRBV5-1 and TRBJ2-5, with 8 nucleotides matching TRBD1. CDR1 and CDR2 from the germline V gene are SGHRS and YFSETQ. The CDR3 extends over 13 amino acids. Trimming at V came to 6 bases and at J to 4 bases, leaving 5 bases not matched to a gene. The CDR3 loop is CASTQGAGETQYF. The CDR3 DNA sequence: TGCGCCAGCACGCAGGGGGCCGGAGAGACCCAGTACTTC.

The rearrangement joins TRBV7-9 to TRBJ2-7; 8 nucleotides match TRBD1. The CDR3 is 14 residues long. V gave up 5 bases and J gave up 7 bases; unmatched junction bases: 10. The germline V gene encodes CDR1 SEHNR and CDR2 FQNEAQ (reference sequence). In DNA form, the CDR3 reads TGTGCCAGCAGCCCCAACCAGGGGGCCGGGGAGCAGTACTTC. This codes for CASSPNQGAGEQYF.

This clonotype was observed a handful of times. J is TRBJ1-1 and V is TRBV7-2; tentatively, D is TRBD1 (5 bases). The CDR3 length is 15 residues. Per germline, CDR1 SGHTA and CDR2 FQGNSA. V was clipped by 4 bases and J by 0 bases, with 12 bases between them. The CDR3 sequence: CASSSGPSMNTEAFF. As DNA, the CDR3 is TGTGCCAGCAGCTCGGGACCGAGCATGAACACTGAAGCTTTCTTT.

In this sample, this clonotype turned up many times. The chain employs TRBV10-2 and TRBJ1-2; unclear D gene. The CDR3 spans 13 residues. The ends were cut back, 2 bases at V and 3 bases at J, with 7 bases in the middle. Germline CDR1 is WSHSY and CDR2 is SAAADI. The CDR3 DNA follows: TGCGCCAGCAGTGAGAAGGGTGACTATGGCTACACCTTC. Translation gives CASSEKGDYGYTF.

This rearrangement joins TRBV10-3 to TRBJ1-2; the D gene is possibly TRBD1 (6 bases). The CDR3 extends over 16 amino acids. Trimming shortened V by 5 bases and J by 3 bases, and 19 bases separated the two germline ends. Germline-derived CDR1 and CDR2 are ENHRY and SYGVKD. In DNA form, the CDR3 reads TGTGCCATCAGTTCTGGCGCGGGGGGGCGCTACTATGGCTACACCTTC. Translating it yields CAISSGAGGRYYGYTF.

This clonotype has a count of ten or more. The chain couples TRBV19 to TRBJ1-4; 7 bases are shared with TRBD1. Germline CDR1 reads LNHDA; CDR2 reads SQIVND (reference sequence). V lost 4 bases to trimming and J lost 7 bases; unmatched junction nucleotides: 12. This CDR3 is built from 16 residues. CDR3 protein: CASSTSGTVVREKLFF. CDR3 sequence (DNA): TGTGCCAGTAGTACCTCCGGGACAGTGGTCCGTGAAAAACTGTTTTTT.

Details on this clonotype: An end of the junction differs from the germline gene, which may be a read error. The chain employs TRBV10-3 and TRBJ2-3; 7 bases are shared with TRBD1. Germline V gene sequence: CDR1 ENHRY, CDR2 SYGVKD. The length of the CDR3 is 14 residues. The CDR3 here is CAIRAGGTADTQYF. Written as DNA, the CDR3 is TGTGCCATCAGGGCAGGGGGAACAGCAGATACGCAGTATTTC.

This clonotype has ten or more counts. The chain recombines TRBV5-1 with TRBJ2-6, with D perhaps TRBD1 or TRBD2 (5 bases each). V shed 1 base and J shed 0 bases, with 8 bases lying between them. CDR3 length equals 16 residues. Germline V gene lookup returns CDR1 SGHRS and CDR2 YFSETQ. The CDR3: CASSLPGTSGANVLTF. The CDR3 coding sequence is TGCGCCAGCAGCTTGCCGGGGACCTCTGGGGCCAACGTCCTGACTTTC. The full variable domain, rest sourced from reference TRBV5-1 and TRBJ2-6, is KAGVTQTPRYLIKTRGQQVTLSCSPISGHRSVSWYQQTPGQGLQFLFEYFSETQRNKGNFPGRFSGRQFSNSRSEMNVSTLELGDSALYLCASSLPGTSGANVLTFGAGSRLTVL.

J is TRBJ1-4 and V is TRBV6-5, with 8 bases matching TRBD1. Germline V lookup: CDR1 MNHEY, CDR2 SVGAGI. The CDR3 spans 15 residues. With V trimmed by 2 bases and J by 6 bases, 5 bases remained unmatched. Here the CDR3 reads CASSYAGTGYEKLFF. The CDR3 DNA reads TGTGCCAGCAGTTACGCCGGGACAGGTTATGAAAAACTGTTTTTT.